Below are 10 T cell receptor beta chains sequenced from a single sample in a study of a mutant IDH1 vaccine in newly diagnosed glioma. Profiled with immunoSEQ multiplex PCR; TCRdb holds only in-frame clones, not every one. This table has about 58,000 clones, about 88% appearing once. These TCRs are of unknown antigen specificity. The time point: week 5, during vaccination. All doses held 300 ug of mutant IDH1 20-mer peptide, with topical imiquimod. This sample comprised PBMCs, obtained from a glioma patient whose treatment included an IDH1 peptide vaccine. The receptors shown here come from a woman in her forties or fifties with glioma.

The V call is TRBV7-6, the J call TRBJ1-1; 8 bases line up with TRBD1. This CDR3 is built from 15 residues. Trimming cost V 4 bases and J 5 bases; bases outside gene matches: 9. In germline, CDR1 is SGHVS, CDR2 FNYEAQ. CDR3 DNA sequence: TGTGCCAGCAGCTCTCAACAGGGGGGACGGACTGAAGCTTTCTTT. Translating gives CASSSQQGGRTEAFF.

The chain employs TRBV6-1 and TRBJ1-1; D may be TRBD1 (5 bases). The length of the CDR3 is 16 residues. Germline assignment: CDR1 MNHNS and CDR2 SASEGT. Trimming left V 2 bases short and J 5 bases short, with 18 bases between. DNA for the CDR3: TGTGCCAGCAGTGAAACATCACAGGTGGTAGGGACTGAAGCTTTCTTT. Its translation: CASSETSQVVGTEAFF.

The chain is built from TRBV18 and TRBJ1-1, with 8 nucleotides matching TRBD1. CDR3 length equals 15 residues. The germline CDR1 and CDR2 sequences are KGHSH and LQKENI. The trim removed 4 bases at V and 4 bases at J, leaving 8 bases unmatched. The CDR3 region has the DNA TGTGCCAGCTCACTACAGGGCACAGGGGGCACTGAAGCTTTCTTT. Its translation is CASSLQGTGGTEAFF.

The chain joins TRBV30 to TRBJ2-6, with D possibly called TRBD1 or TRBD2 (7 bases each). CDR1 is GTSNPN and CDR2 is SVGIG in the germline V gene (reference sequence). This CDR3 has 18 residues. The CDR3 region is CAGRVQGEGAGGANVLTF. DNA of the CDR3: TGTGCTGGGAGGGTCCAGGGGGAGGGAGCGGGCGGGGCCAACGTCCTGACTTTC.

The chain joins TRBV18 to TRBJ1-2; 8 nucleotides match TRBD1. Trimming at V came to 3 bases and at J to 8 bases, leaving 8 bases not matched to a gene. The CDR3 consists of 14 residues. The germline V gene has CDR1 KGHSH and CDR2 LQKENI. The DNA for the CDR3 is TGTGCCAGCTCACCCACTGGACAGGGAGACGGCTACACCTTC. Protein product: CASSPTGQGDGYTF.

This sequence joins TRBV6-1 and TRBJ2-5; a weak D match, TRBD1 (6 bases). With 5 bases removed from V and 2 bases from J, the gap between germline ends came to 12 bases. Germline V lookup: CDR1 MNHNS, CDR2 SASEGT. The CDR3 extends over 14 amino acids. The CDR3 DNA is TGTGCCAGCAGTTCCAACAGGGCACAAGAGACCCAGTACTTC. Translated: CASSSNRAQETQYF.

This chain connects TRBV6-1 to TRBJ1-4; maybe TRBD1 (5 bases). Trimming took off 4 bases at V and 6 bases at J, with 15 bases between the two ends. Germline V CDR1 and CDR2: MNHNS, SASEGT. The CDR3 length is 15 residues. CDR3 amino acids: CASSAYRSRDEKLFF. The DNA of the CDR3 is TGTGCCAGCAGTGCCTACAGGAGTCGAGATGAAAAACTGTTTTTT.

CDR3 nucleotide sequence: TGCGCCAGCAGCCAAGAAGAAAGGTTGGGGACTAACTATGGCTACACCTTC. It specifies CASSQEERLGTNYGYTF. The genes are TRBV4-1 and TRBJ1-2, with D unresolved. V dropped 0 bases and J dropped 0 bases, with 14 bases sitting between them. This CDR3 contains 17 residues. Germline-derived CDR1 and CDR2 are MGHRA and YSYEKL.

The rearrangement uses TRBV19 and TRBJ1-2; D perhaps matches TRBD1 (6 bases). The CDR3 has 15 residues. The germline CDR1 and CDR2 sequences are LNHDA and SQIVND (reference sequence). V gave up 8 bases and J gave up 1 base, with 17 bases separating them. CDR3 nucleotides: TGTGCCAGTCGAATAAGGGGGACGGGTAACTATGGCTACACCTTC. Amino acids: CASRIRGTGNYGYTF.

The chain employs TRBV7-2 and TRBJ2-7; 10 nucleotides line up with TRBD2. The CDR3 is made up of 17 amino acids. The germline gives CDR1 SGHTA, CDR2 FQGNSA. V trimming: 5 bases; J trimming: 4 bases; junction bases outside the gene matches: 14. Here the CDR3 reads CASSIVAGTSEGYEQYF. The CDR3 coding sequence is TGTGCCAGCAGCATCGTCGCCGGGACTAGCGAGGGGTACGAGCAGTACTTC.